This entry features one TCR beta chain sequence. The data stem from a study of blood T cell dynamics during melanoma immunotherapy. Here immunoSEQ multiplex PCR was the method, and the copy in TCRdb shows in-frame clones only, minus some. The sample lists 4,000 to 4,500 clones, 70% to 90% seen once, with about 4% in the top ten. Time point in this sample: week 3, after first cycle of checkpoint inhibitor. The CDR3 runs 14 residues. V dropped 0 bases and J dropped 8 bases, with 8 bases sitting between them. From germline, CDR1 is LGHNA and CDR2 YSLEER. The chain has TRBV4-3 and TRBJ1-6, with unresolved D. The TCR was taken from a human donor with melanoma. The sample consisted of blood, taken from a patient treated with checkpoint blockade. The CDR3 loop reads CASSQDLADSPLHF. The CDR3 DNA sequence: TGCGCCAGCAGCCAAGATCTAGCGGATTCACCCCTCCACTTT.